These T cell receptor beta chains were read from a single sample in a study of PD-1 blockade in mismatch repair-deficient tumors. Only in-frame clones appear in the TCRdb table, and some are missing; sequencing was by immunoSEQ multiplex PCR. The sample lists about 68,000 clones; 60% to 80% were seen once. This specimen consisted of peripheral blood, obtained 2 weeks after starting pembrolizumab. These receptors were collected from an adult with mismatch repair-deficient cancer. Both conserved end residues are trimmed from each CDR3. A D gene is named only where the DNA matches it firmly.

V	J	D	length	CDR3
TRBV29-1	TRBJ2-1	.	12	SVEGGSTYNEQF
TRBV27	TRBJ2-1	.	9	ASSRYNEQF
TRBV5-1	TRBJ2-5	TRBD1	12	ASSVGTDQETQY
TRBV7-9	TRBJ2-2	.	13	ASSPTGGQAGELF
TRBV12-5	TRBJ2-1	TRBD1	13	ASGLVGQGYNEQF
TRBV20-1	TRBJ2-1	.	9	SADGHNEQF
TRBV2	TRBJ2-1	.	13	ASSEAGDRDNEQF
TRBV6-1	TRBJ1-1	.	12	ASSSTGVDTEAF
TRBV7-6	TRBJ2-3	.	11	ASSQILTDTQY
TRBV6-5	TRBJ2-1	TRBD2	12	AAKREWSHNEQF
TRBV7-9	TRBJ2-1	TRBD2	16	ASSLRLGAGTSDNEQF